The 17 T cell receptor beta chains presented below share a single source sample, sequenced in a study of OX40 agonist ivuxolimab in advanced cancers. Produced via immunoSEQ multiplex PCR; TCRdb's table is partial and in-frame only. The sample lists over 65,000 clones; around 80% were seen once. The sample was CD4+ or CD8+ T cells sorted from blood, taken in a trial of the OX40 agonist ivuxolimab. The receptors were sampled from an adult with an advanced solid tumor such as melanoma, head and neck, liver or kidney cancer.

The chain uses TRBV5-1 and TRBJ2-1; 7 bases are a match to TRBD2. Germline CDR1 SGHRS, CDR2 YFSETQ. This CDR3 contains 14 residues. V shed 3 bases, J shed 3 bases, and the junction held 3 bases outside the gene matches. As DNA, the CDR3 is TGCGCCAGCAGCTCGGCGGGAGTCTACAATGAGCAGTTCTTC. This gives the protein CASSSAGVYNEQFF. The complete variable domain, with remaining parts taken from reference TRBV5-1 and TRBJ2-1, reads KAGVTQTPRYLIKTRGQQVTLSCSPISGHRSVSWYQQTPGQGLQFLFEYFSETQRNKGNFPGRFSGRQFSNSRSEMNVSTLELGDSALYLCASSSAGVYNEQFFGPGTRLTVL.

The gene calls are TRBV18 and TRBJ2-1, with D perhaps matching TRBD1 (6 bases). This CDR3 region has 15 residues. Germline assignment: CDR1 KGHSH and CDR2 LQKENI. Trimming took off 6 bases at V and 5 bases at J, with 17 bases between the two ends. The CDR3 spells CASSPDSRVNNEQFF. The DNA for the CDR3 is TGTGCCAGCTCCCCGGACAGTCGAGTTAACAATGAGCAGTTCTTC.

The chain couples TRBV19 to TRBJ1-1, with D perhaps matching TRBD1 (5 bases). Germline loops: CDR1 LNHDA, CDR2 SQIVND (reference sequence). The ends were cut back, 6 bases at V and 3 bases at J, with 11 bases in the middle. The length of the CDR3 is 13 residues. The CDR3 loop is CASSEGRDTEAFF. The CDR3, as DNA: TGTGCCAGTAGCGAGGGCAGGGACACTGAAGCTTTCTTT.

The J gene is TRBJ2-3, the V gene TRBV18; 7 bases fit TRBD1. CDR3 size: 15 residues. CDR1 and CDR2 from the germline V gene are KGHSH and LQKENI. J was trimmed by 1 base and V by 4 bases; bases with no gene match: 5. CDR3 region: CASSQTGWGTDTQYF. The CDR3 nucleotides read TGTGCCAGCTCACAGACAGGGTGGGGCACAGATACGCAGTATTTT.

This chain uses TRBV5-1 with TRBJ1-3; 8 bases match TRBD1. V was clipped by 7 bases and J by 2 bases; unmatched bases: 2. CDR1 and CDR2 (germline): SGHRS, YFSETQ. The CDR3 spans 13 residues. The CDR3 sequence: CASQQGAGNTIYF. The CDR3 region has the DNA TGCGCCAGCCAACAGGGGGCTGGAAACACCATATATTTT.

The gene calls are TRBV7-2 and TRBJ1-5; 8 bases map to TRBD1. The CDR3 is made up of 16 amino acids. V shed 3 bases, J shed 2 bases, and the junction held 6 bases outside the gene matches. The germline CDR1 and CDR2 sequences are SGHTA and FQGNSA. The CDR3 is CASSLTGDIGNQPQHF. DNA for the CDR3: TGTGCCAGCAGCTTGACAGGGGACATTGGCAATCAGCCCCAGCATTTT.

The V and J genes are TRBV7-2 and TRBJ1-4; TRBD1 matches at 9 bases. The CDR3 runs 17 residues. The germline gives CDR1 SGHTA, CDR2 FQGNSA. The J segment lost 5 bases and the V segment lost 5 bases, leaving 12 bases of the junction unmatched. This CDR3 reads CASSAAGTGIRNEKLFF. In DNA, the CDR3 is TGTGCCAGCAGCGCCGCCGGGACAGGGATACGGAATGAAAAACTGTTTTTT.

This clone turned up a few times. Other DNA sequences of this sample code for an identical CDR3. This rearrangement joins TRBV6-5 to TRBJ2-1; D may correspond to TRBD1 or TRBD2 (6 bases each). This CDR3 has 16 amino acids. V lost 4 bases to trimming and J lost 4 bases, with 17 bases between them. Germline V gives CDR1 MNHEY, CDR2 SVGAGI. CDR3 sequence reads: CASSWRDTVPYNEQFF. CDR3 bases: TGTGCCAGCAGTTGGAGGGACACCGTACCTTACAATGAGCAGTTCTTC.

This rearrangement joins TRBV7-2 to TRBJ2-7; D unresolved. CDR1 and CDR2 (germline): SGHTA, FQGNSA. The CDR3 sequence is 14 residues long. The V gene lost 0 bases and the J gene lost 6 bases, with 12 bases spanning the gap. The CDR3 DNA reads TGTGCCAGCAGCTTAGCCCCAAAAAGTGGCGAGCAGTACTTC. The encoded protein is CASSLAPKSGEQYF.

The genes are TRBV4-1 and TRBJ1-1; no definite D call. Germline values: CDR1 MGHRA, CDR2 YSYEKL. This CDR3 is built from 15 residues. Deletions cut 0 bases from V and 3 bases from J, with 11 bases between. The CDR3 region has the DNA TGCGCCAGCAGCCAAGAAACGGCAGGACACACTGAAGCTTTCTTT. Translating it yields CASSQETAGHTEAFF.

The V and J genes are TRBV10-3 and TRBJ2-2, with 7 bases fitting TRBD1. The CDR3 consists of 14 residues. From germline, CDR1 is ENHRY and CDR2 SYGVKD. V gave up 6 bases and J gave up 3 bases; unmatched junction bases: 4. In DNA, the CDR3 is TGTGCCATCAGGGGGACAGCCGACACCGGGGAGCTGTTTTTT. This gives the protein CAIRGTADTGELFF.

With regard to this clone: The junction departs from the called germline gene at one end, perhaps through a read error. The chain is built from TRBV14 and TRBJ2-7; 12 nucleotides line up with TRBD2. The CDR3 spans 14 residues. In germline, CDR1 is SGHDN, CDR2 FVKESK. CDR3 sequence: CASSQSTRTSGVVF. CDR3 DNA: TGTGCCAGCAGCCAATCAACAAGGACTAGCGGGGTCGTTTTC. The complete variable domain, with remaining parts taken from reference TRBV14 and TRBJ2-7, reads EAGVTQFPSHSVIEKGQTVTLRCDPISGHDNLYWYRRVMGKEIKFLLHFVKESKQDESGMPNNRFLAERTGGTYSTLKVQPAELEDSGVYFCASSQSTRTSGVVFGPGTRLTVT.

The gene calls are TRBV9 and TRBJ2-3; D not certain. The CDR3 covers 13 residues. Germline CDR1 is SGDLS and CDR2 is YYNGEE. V shed 5 bases and J shed 2 bases, with 9 bases lying between them. The CDR3 region is CASRNENTDTQYF. The CDR3 DNA reads TGTGCCAGCAGGAACGAGAACACAGATACGCAGTATTTT. Combining the CDR3 with reference TRBV9 and TRBJ2-3 gives the whole variable domain DSGVTQTPKHLITATGQRVTLRCSPRSGDLSVYWYQQSLDQGLQFLIQYYNGEERAKGNILERFSAQQFPDLHSELNLSSLELGDSALYFCASRNENTDTQYFGPGTRLTVL.

The gene calls are TRBV19 and TRBJ2-2; 7 bases agree with TRBD1. With V trimmed by 5 bases and J by 3 bases, 3 bases remained unmatched. This CDR3 is 14 amino acids long. Germline V gene sequence: CDR1 LNHDA, CDR2 SQIVND (reference sequence). The chain's CDR3 is CASSATGDTGELFF. CDR3 DNA sequence: TGTGCCAGTAGTGCTACAGGGGACACCGGGGAGCTGTTTTTT.

V and J are TRBV6-6 and TRBJ2-7; 9 bases map to TRBD1. J lost 3 bases, V lost 0 bases, and 3 bases had no gene match. CDR3 length: 15 amino acids. Germline CDR1 reads MNHNY; CDR2 reads SVGAGI (reference sequence). The chain's CDR3 is CASSYSVGQGYEQYF. CDR3 bases: TGTGCCAGCAGTTACTCGGTGGGACAGGGCTACGAGCAGTACTTC.

The chain couples TRBV29-1 to TRBJ1-1, with 7 bases fitting TRBD1. Trimming took 7 bases from V and 3 from J; bases not matched to a gene: 8. Germline values: CDR1 SQVTM, CDR2 ANQGSEA. This CDR3 is built from 13 residues. CDR3 residues: CSANTGVDTEAFF. For the CDR3, the DNA is TGCAGCGCTAACACAGGGGTGGACACTGAAGCTTTCTTT.

The J gene is TRBJ2-1, the V gene TRBV5-4; no definite D call. The V end lost 4 bases, the J end lost 8 bases, and 25 bases lay between the germline ends. Germline V lookup: CDR1 SGHNT, CDR2 YYREEE (reference sequence). The CDR3 loop spans 17 amino acids. The CDR3 loop is CASSPANGGSSSHEQFF. CDR3 nucleotides: TGTGCCAGCAGCCCAGCGAACGGCGGCAGCTCCTCTCATGAGCAGTTCTTC. Using reference TRBV5-4 and TRBJ2-1 for the parts outside the CDR3, the full variable domain is ETGVTQSPTHLIKTRGQQVTLRCSSQSGHNTVSWYQQALGQGPQFIFQYYREEENGRGNFPPRFSGLQFPNYSSELNVNALELDDSALYLCASSPANGGSSSHEQFFGPGTRLTVL.